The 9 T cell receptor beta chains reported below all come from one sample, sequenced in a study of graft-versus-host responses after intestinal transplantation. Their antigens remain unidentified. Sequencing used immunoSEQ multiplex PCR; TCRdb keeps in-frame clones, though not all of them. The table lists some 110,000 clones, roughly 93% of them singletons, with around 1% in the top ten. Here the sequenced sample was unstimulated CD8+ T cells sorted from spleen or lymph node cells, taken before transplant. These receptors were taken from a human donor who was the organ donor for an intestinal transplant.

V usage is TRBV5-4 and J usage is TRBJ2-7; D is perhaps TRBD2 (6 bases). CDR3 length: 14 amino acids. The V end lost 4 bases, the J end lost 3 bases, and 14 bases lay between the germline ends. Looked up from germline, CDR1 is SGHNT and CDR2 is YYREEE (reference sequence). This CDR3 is CASSPGAGSYEQYF. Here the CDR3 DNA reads TGTGCCAGCAGCCCTGGGGCGGGGAGCTACGAGCAGTACTTC.

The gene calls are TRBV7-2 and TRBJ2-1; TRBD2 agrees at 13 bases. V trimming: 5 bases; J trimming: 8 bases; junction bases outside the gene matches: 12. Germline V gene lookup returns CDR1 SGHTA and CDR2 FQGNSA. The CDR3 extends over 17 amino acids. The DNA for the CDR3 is TGTGCCAGCAGCAGAAATCCGGGACTAGCGGGATACGATGAGCAGTTCTTC. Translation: CASSRNPGLAGYDEQFF.

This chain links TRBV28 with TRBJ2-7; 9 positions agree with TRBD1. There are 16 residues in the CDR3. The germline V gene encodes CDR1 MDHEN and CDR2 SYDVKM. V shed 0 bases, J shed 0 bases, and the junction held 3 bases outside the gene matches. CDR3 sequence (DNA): TGTGCCAGCAGTTTATGGGGGACAGGGCCCTCCTACGAGCAGTACTTC. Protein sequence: CASSLWGTGPSYEQYF.

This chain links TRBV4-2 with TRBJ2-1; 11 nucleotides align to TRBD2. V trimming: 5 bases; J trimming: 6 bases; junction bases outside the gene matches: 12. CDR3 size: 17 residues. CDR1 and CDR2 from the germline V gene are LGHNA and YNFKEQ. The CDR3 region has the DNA TGTGCCAGCAGCTGGTACAAGGCTACTAGCGGGAGCAATGAGCAGTTCTTC. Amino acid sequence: CASSWYKATSGSNEQFF.

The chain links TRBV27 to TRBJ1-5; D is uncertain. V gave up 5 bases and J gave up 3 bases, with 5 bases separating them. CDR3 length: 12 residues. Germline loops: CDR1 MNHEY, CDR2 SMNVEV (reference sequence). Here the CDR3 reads CASSPLNQPQHF. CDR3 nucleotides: TGTGCCAGCAGTCCACTCAATCAGCCCCAGCATTTT.

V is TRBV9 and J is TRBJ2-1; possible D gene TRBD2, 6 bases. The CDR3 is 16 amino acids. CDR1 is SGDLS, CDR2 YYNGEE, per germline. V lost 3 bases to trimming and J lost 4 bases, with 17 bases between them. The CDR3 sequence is CASSGTTEGKYNEQFF. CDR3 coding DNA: TGTGCCAGCAGCGGGACTACCGAAGGGAAATACAATGAGCAGTTCTTC.

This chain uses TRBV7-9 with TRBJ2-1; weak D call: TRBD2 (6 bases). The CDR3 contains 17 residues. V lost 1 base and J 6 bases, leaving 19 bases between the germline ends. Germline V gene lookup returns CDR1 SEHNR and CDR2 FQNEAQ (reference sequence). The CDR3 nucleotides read TGTGCCAGCAGCTTAGGGTTCGGGCGCGGGACTTCCAATGAGCAGTTCTTC. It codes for CASSLGFGRGTSNEQFF.

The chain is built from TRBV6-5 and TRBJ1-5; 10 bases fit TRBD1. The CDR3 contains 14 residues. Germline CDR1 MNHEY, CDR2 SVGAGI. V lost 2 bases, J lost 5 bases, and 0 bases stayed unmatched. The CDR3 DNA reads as TGTGCCAGCAGTTACGGACAGGGGGATCAGCCCCAGCATTTT. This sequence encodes CASSYGQGDQPQHF.

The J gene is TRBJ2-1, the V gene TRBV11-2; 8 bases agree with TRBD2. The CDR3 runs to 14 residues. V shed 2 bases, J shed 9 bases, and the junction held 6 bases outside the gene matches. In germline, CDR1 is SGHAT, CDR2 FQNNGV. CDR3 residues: CASSLSGLVGEQFF. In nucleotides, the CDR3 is TGTGCCAGCAGCTTATCGGGACTAGTCGGTGAGCAGTTCTTC.